The next 4 T cell receptor beta chains were all read from a single sample in a study of T cells expressing NK-cell markers. TCRdb re-called the 5' RACE reads; every CDR3 protein appears as one record, without DNA. Its clone listing holds about 460,000 distinct CDR3 sequences. Sequenced sample: blood T cells: a sorted CD56 or NKG2C T cell subset, CD4+ or CD8+ T cells, or bulk PBMC T cells (not recorded which). The receptor set was obtained from a woman aged 45-65 years in good health.

The V gene is TRBV13, the J gene TRBJ2-7; TCRdb designates TRBD1, a call that cannot be tested without DNA. CDR3 length: 17 residues. Germline CDR1 is PRHDT and CDR2 is FYEKMQ (reference sequence). Here the CDR3 reads CASSPEGWGTVVSEQYF.

The chain couples TRBV12-3 or TRBV12-4 to TRBJ1-2. CDR3 length: 12 amino acids. CDR3: CASSPGPLGYTF.

The CDR3 protein is CASSPYTSGSSYNEQFF. The chain couples TRBV4-1 to TRBJ2-1; without DNA, the TCRdb call of TRBD2 cannot be checked. There are 17 residues in the CDR3. CDR1 and CDR2 (germline): MGHRA, YSYEKL.

V usage is TRBV7-2 and J usage is TRBJ1-1. Germline loops: CDR1 SGHTA, CDR2 FQGNSA. This CDR3 contains 14 residues. The CDR3 protein is CASSFLLLDTEAFF.